These 10 T cell receptor beta chains share one sample of origin, sequenced in a study of OX40 agonist ivuxolimab in advanced cancers. Data came from immunoSEQ multiplex PCR; TCRdb stores just in-frame clones and leaves some out. The data hold some 66,000 clones, with under 85% observed a single time. Sequencing was performed on CD4+ or CD8+ T cells sorted from blood, taken in a trial of the OX40 agonist ivuxolimab. The receptors come from an adult with an advanced solid tumor such as melanoma, head and neck, liver or kidney cancer.

This chain connects TRBV28 to TRBJ2-7; 7 positions match TRBD1. The CDR3 is 12 amino acids. Germline V gene data show CDR1 as MDHEN and CDR2 as SYDVKM. V shed 3 bases, J shed 9 bases, and the junction held 5 bases outside the gene matches. CDR3 sequence (DNA): TGTGCCAGCAGTTTCTACAGACAGGGGCAGTACTTC. Protein sequence: CASSFYRQGQYF.

This rearrangement joins TRBV5-6 to TRBJ2-1; 13 nucleotides agree with TRBD2. Germline V gene data show CDR1 as SGHDT and CDR2 as YYEEEE. The V gene end was trimmed by 2 bases and the J gene end by 7 bases; junction bases not matched to a gene: 12. The CDR3 is 18 amino acids. The CDR3 sequence is CASSFDALLAGGGNEQFF. The CDR3 DNA is TGTGCCAGCAGCTTCGACGCCCTACTAGCGGGAGGGGGTAATGAGCAGTTCTTC.

V usage is TRBV6-6 and J usage is TRBJ2-2; TRBD2 aligns across 12 bases. The CDR3 is 15 residues long. CDR1 is MNHNY, CDR2 SVGAGI, per germline (reference sequence). Trimming at V came to 6 bases and at J to 5 bases, leaving 4 bases not matched to a gene. The CDR3 spells CASRLAGGGTGELFF. For the CDR3, the DNA is TGTGCCAGCAGACTAGCGGGAGGCGGGACCGGGGAGCTGTTTTTT.

The V call is TRBV19, the J call TRBJ2-5, with a weak D call TRBD2 (7 bases). The germline gives CDR1 LNHDA, CDR2 SQIVND (reference sequence). The CDR3 totals 13 residues. V was shortened by 3 bases and J by 5 bases, with 10 bases between the two germline ends. The CDR3 DNA is TGTGCCAGTAGTATGGCGGGGGCCGAGACCCAGTACTTC. It specifies CASSMAGAETQYF.

The sample holds a few counts of this clone. The J gene is TRBJ2-7, the V gene TRBV30; D is undetermined. The CDR3 totals 11 residues. From germline, CDR1 is GTSNPN and CDR2 SVGIG (reference sequence). Trimming pared 3 bases from V and 6 bases from J, leaving 9 bases between. The CDR3 loop reads CAWRPEREQYF. In DNA, the CDR3 is TGTGCCTGGAGACCCGAGCGCGAGCAGTACTTC.

The chain has TRBV5-1 and TRBJ2-4; tentative D call: TRBD1 (5 bases). Per germline, CDR1 SGHRS and CDR2 YFSETQ. This CDR3 contains 14 residues. V was clipped by 1 base and J by 6 bases, with 11 bases between them. The CDR3 DNA reads TGCGCCAGCAGCTTGTCAGGGCTGGGAAACATTCAGTACTTC. This encodes CASSLSGLGNIQYF.

The V call is TRBV28, the J call TRBJ2-1; tentatively, D is TRBD2 (6 bases). Germline assignment: CDR1 MDHEN and CDR2 SYDVKM. The CDR3 extends over 14 amino acids. The V end was cut by 8 bases, the J end by 0 bases, with 11 bases between. The CDR3 reads CASGGISSYNEQFF. In nucleotides, the CDR3 is TGTGCCAGCGGGGGGATAAGCTCCTACAATGAGCAGTTCTTC. Drawing the rest from reference TRBV28 and TRBJ2-1, the complete variable domain is DVKVTQSSRYLVKRTGEKVFLECVQDMDHENMFWYRQDPGLGLRLIYFSYDVKMKEKGDIPEGYSVSREKKERFSLILESASTNQTSMYLCASGGISSYNEQFFGPGTRLTVL.

V is TRBV15 and J is TRBJ1-2; a weak D match, TRBD1 (5 bases). Germline V gives CDR1 LNHNV, CDR2 YYDKDF (reference sequence). Trimming stripped 3 bases from V and 2 bases from J, with 10 bases between. The CDR3 is 14 residues long. The CDR3 sequence is CATSSGGSNYGYTF. The CDR3 DNA reads TGTGCCACCAGCAGCGGGGGATCCAACTATGGCTACACCTTC.

This rearrangement joins TRBV19 to TRBJ2-3; D is unresolved. CDR3 length: 16 residues. V lost 5 bases and J 2 bases, leaving 17 bases between the germline ends. CDR1 and CDR2 (germline): LNHDA, SQIVND (reference sequence). CDR3 sequence reads: CASSDPPIRSTDTQYF. The DNA for the CDR3 is TGTGCCAGTAGTGATCCCCCAATAAGGTCCACAGATACGCAGTATTTT.

The chain links TRBV6-4 to TRBJ2-1; D not certain. The V end lost 0 bases, the J end lost 11 bases, and 17 bases lay between the germline ends. CDR1 is MRHNA and CDR2 is SNTAGT in the germline V gene. This CDR3 region has 15 residues. Here the CDR3 reads CASSDSSPERYQQFF. For the CDR3, the DNA is TGTGCCAGCAGTGACTCAAGCCCTGAAAGGTACCAGCAGTTCTTC.